Below are 10 T cell receptor beta chains sequenced from a single sample in a study of blood T cell repertoires in COVID-19. Clones were sequenced by immunoSEQ multiplex PCR, and TCRdb holds only the in-frame ones, with some missing. The data hold 250,000 or so clones, with roughly 84% observed a single time. Sequences were obtained from PBMCs or T cells enriched from blood (not recorded which). The receptor source for this set is a woman aged 45-59 years who had been exposed to COVID-19.

The J gene is TRBJ1-1, the V gene TRBV5-6; D ambiguous. The length of the CDR3 is 13 residues. CDR1 is SGHDT and CDR2 is YYEEEE in the germline V gene. Trimming cost V 1 base and J 1 base, with 5 bases left between them. CDR3 in amino acids: CASSLTGNTEAFF. The CDR3 DNA is TGTGCCAGCAGCTTGACGGGGAACACTGAAGCTTTCTTT.

This chain links TRBV5-1 with TRBJ2-7; 11 nucleotides align to TRBD2. Germline V gene lookup returns CDR1 SGHRS and CDR2 YFSETQ. V gave up 3 bases and J gave up 0 bases; unmatched junction bases: 8. This CDR3 has 17 amino acids. The CDR3 DNA is TGCGCCAGCAGCTGGACCCTAGCGGGGGGTCCCTCCTACGAGCAGTACTTC. It codes for CASSWTLAGGPSYEQYF.

DNA of the CDR3: TGTGCCAGCAGTTTAGCCCAGGACAAACGCTACACCTTC. This codes for CASSLAQDKRYTF. The chain carries TRBV12-3 or TRBV12-4 and TRBJ1-2; TRBD1 might be the D (5 bases). Trimming cost V 0 bases and J 9 bases, with 11 bases left between them. The CDR3 covers 13 residues.

This clone was seen ten or more times. This chain connects TRBV19 to TRBJ2-7; 9 nucleotides agree with TRBD2. From germline, CDR1 is LNHDA and CDR2 SQIVND (reference sequence). The trim removed 7 bases at V and 2 bases at J, leaving 3 bases unmatched. The CDR3 loop spans 13 amino acids. This chain's CDR3 is CASTSGEPYEQYF. The CDR3 DNA sequence: TGTGCCAGTACTAGCGGGGAACCCTACGAGCAGTACTTC.

This chain uses TRBV6-2 or TRBV6-3 with TRBJ2-5, with 7 nucleotides matching TRBD1. Germline V CDR1 and CDR2: MNHEY, SVGEGT. The CDR3 sequence is 15 residues long. Trimming cost V 3 bases and J 3 bases; bases outside gene matches: 7. Written as DNA, the CDR3 is TGTGCCAGCAGTTATAGGGGGCGAGCTGAAGAGACCCAGTACTTC. It encodes CASSYRGRAEETQYF.

The genes are TRBV11-2 and TRBJ2-5, with D possibly matching TRBD2 (7 bases). The V gene lost 3 bases and the J gene lost 5 bases, with 19 bases spanning the gap. The V gene's germline CDR1 is SGHAT and CDR2 FQNNGV. The CDR3 is made up of 16 amino acids. The CDR3 spells CASSFTPGGLGETQYF. CDR3 in DNA: TGTGCCAGCAGCTTTACGCCCGGGGGGCTAGGGGAGACCCAGTACTTC.

V usage is TRBV24-1 and J usage is TRBJ2-3, with TRBD2 as a possible D gene (7 bases). The CDR3 is 15 residues long. With 9 bases removed from V and 4 bases from J, the gap between germline ends came to 19 bases. Germline CDR1 reads KGHDR; CDR2 reads SFDVKD. CDR3 region: CATSGEGGNPDTQYF. The DNA of the CDR3 is TGTGCCACCTCGGGGGAGGGGGGGAATCCAGATACGCAGTATTTT.

V gene TRBV5-6 combines with J gene TRBJ1-1, with D tentatively TRBD1 (5 bases). CDR1 is SGHDT and CDR2 is YYEEEE in the germline V gene. This CDR3 comprises 15 residues. Trimming pared 4 bases from V and 3 bases from J, leaving 16 bases between. The CDR3: CASSLSGMVYTEAFF. In DNA form, the CDR3 reads TGTGCCAGCAGCCTATCAGGGATGGTGTACACTGAAGCTTTCTTT.

The chain is built from TRBV9 and TRBJ2-3; 9 bases are a match to TRBD2. This CDR3 comprises 18 residues. The V segment lost 0 bases and the J segment 4 bases; nucleotides outside the gene matches: 12. The germline V gene encodes CDR1 SGDLS and CDR2 YYNGEE. This CDR3 reads CASSVAASGAARSDTQYF. In nucleotides, the CDR3 is TGTGCCAGCAGCGTAGCAGCTAGCGGGGCGGCCCGGTCAGATACGCAGTATTTT. The entire variable domain, with the rest obtained from reference TRBV9 and TRBJ2-3, is as follows: DSGVTQTPKHLITATGQRVTLRCSPRSGDLSVYWYQQSLDQGLQFLIQYYNGEERAKGNILERFSAQQFPDLHSELNLSSLELGDSALYFCASSVAASGAARSDTQYFGPGTRLTVL.

V and J are TRBV4-1 and TRBJ1-4; D is ambiguous. V was cut by 1 base and J by 0 bases, with 15 bases left in between. The germline CDR1 and CDR2 sequences are MGHRA and YSYEKL. This CDR3 has 18 residues. The CDR3 protein is CASSQGGKRPATNEKLFF. The CDR3 bases are TGCGCCAGCAGCCAAGGAGGGAAGAGGCCCGCAACTAATGAAAAACTGTTTTTT.